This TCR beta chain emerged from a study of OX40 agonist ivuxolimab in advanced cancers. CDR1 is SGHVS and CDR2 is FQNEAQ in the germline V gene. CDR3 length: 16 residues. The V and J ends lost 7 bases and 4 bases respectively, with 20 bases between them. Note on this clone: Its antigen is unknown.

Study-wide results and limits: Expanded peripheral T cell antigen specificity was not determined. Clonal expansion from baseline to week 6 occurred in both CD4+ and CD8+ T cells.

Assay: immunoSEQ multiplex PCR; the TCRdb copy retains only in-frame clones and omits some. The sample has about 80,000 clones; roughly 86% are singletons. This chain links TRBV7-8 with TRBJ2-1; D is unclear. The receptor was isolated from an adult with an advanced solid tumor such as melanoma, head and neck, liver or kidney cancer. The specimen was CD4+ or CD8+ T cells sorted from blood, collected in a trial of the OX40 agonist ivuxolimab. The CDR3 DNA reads TGTGCCAGCACCGAATACGAAGTAAGTTTTTACAATGAGCAGTTCTTC. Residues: CASTEYEVSFYNEQFF. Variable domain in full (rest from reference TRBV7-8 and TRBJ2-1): GAGVSQSPRYKVAKRGQDVALRCDPISGHVSLFWYQQALGQGPEFLTYFQNEAQLDKSGLPSDRFFAERPEGSVSTLKIQRTQQEDSAVYLCASTEYEVSFYNEQFFGPGTRLTVL.